Included here is one T cell receptor beta chain sequence, with context. What it binds is unknown. It was across several immunoSEQ plates that each subset's genomic DNA was evenly split. Repertoires were generated with immunoSEQ multiplex PCR, while TCRdb's copy carries only in-frame clones and drops some. The sample has some 2,000,000 clones; around 96% are singletons. Germline-derived CDR1 and CDR2 are SGHDT and YYEEEE. The CDR3 spans 14 residues. Germline trimming cut 5 bases from V and 4 bases from J; bases unmatched to any gene: 7. Naive CD8 populations comprised CD45RO-negative cells positively selected for CCR7, excluding terminally differentiated effector memory CD45RA+ cells. There were no recent acute infections or vaccinations among the donors, who were healthy HIV-negative adults. This record belongs to a study of shared clonotypes between healthy human individuals. In the study overall: For every donor, three CD4 naive, three CD4 memory, two CD8 naive and one CD8 memory plates were used. Study observations and caveats: The generation probabilities recorded for non-shared clonotypes fell below those of clonotypes shared by all four donors.

Sequenced material: naive CD8+ T cells sorted from blood. The receptor comes from a man younger than 30 in good health. This rearrangement joins TRBV5-6 to TRBJ1-1; TRBD1 matches 8 bases. The chain's CDR3 is CASRIQGDGTEAFF. The CDR3 DNA follows: TGTGCCAGCAGGATACAGGGGGACGGCACTGAAGCTTTCTTT.